What follows are 14 T cell receptor beta chains derived from one specimen sequenced in a study of regulatory and conventional T cells in RAG deficiency. Clones were sequenced by immunoSEQ multiplex PCR, and TCRdb holds only the in-frame ones, with some missing. The table shows approximately 6,100 clones, with around 92% occurring only once. The material sequenced was CD8+ T cells sorted from blood. The receptors were sampled from a human donor with RAG deficiency presenting as severe combined immunodeficiency.

The rearrangement links TRBV27 to TRBJ2-5, with D maybe TRBD2 (6 bases). V lost 6 bases, J lost 0 bases, and 14 bases lay in between. Germline V CDR1 and CDR2: MNHEY, SMNVEV (reference sequence). This CDR3 is 15 amino acids long. The CDR3 here is CASSRGRLHQETQYF. CDR3 DNA sequence: TGTGCCAGCAGCCGGGGGAGGCTCCACCAAGAGACCCAGTACTTC.

This CDR3 reads CASSHDREGDEQFF. In DNA form, the CDR3 reads TGCGCCAGCAGCCACGACAGGGAGGGCGATGAGCAGTTCTTC. V and J are TRBV4-3 and TRBJ2-1; D is tentatively TRBD1 or TRBD2 (7 bases each). This CDR3 spans 14 amino acids. CDR1 is LGHNA and CDR2 is YSLEER in the germline V gene. Trimming cost V 3 bases and J 8 bases, with 14 bases left between them.

This chain uses TRBV4-3 with TRBJ1-1; D is ambiguous. The V gene's germline CDR1 is LGHNA and CDR2 YSLEER. With 0 bases removed from V and 1 base from J, the gap between germline ends came to 6 bases. CDR3 length equals 14 residues. CDR3 bases: TGCGCCAGCAGCCAAGATGGGGAGAACACTGAAGCTTTCTTT. As protein: CASSQDGENTEAFF.

The chain employs TRBV6-5 and TRBJ2-5; TRBD1 might be the D (6 bases). The CDR3 loop spans 14 amino acids. Germline CDR1 and CDR2: MNHEY and SVGAGI. V gave up 2 bases and J gave up 4 bases, with 11 bases separating them. DNA of the CDR3: TGTGCCAGCAGTTACCTGGGGGCTGCAGAGACCCAGTACTTC. Protein sequence: CASSYLGAAETQYF.

The chain is built from TRBV5-6 and TRBJ2-1, with 9 nucleotides matching TRBD1. There are 15 residues in the CDR3. Losses at the gene ends were 0 bases for V and 2 bases for J; bases not matched to a gene: 0. CDR1 is SGHDT, CDR2 YYEEEE, per germline. The CDR3 sequence: CASSLGQGAYNEQFF. The CDR3 bases are TGTGCCAGCAGCTTGGGACAGGGGGCCTACAATGAGCAGTTCTTC. The full variable domain, rest sourced from reference TRBV5-6 and TRBJ2-1, is DAGVTQSPTHLIKTRGQQVTLRCSPKSGHDTVSWYQQALGQGPQFIFQYYEEEERQRGNFPDRFSGHQFPNYSSELNVNALLLGDSALYLCASSLGQGAYNEQFFGPGTRLTVL.

This clone showed up just a few times. V is TRBV19 and J is TRBJ1-2; D is unclear. Deletions cut 0 bases from V and 2 bases from J, with 1 base between. The CDR3 runs 12 residues. Germline V gives CDR1 LNHDA, CDR2 SQIVND (reference sequence). DNA of the CDR3: TGTGCCAGTAGTATAGACAACTATGGCTACACCTTC. As protein: CASSIDNYGYTF.

V gene TRBV4-1 combines with J gene TRBJ1-1; no firm D call. With 3 bases removed from V and 0 bases from J, the gap between germline ends came to 8 bases. The CDR3 has 14 residues. Germline CDR1 and CDR2: MGHRA and YSYEKL. The CDR3 protein is CASSQVSMNTEAFF. The CDR3 DNA reads TGCGCCAGCAGCCAGGTTTCGATGAACACTGAAGCTTTCTTT.

The V gene is TRBV7-9, the J gene TRBJ2-3, with 7 bases fitting TRBD2. CDR1 is SEHNR and CDR2 is FQNEAQ in the germline V gene (reference sequence). CDR3 size: 15 residues. With 4 bases clipped from V and 4 bases from J, the junction kept 8 bases outside the gene matches. The CDR3 DNA is TGTGCCAGCAGCTCTAGCGGTCTTGACGCAGATACGCAGTATTTT. Translation gives CASSSSGLDADTQYF.

V and J are TRBV15 and TRBJ2-7; 9 bases align to TRBD1. J gave up 5 bases and V 0 bases, and 5 bases lay outside the gene matches. This CDR3 is built from 15 residues. Germline assignment: CDR1 LNHNV and CDR2 YYDKDF (reference sequence). The CDR3 loop reads CATSRDRGQGNEQYF. The CDR3 nucleotides read TGTGCCACCAGCAGAGATCGGGGACAGGGTAACGAGCAGTACTTC. Full variable domain (outside the CDR3, taken from reference TRBV15 and TRBJ2-7): DAMVIQNPRYQVTQFGKPVTLSCSQTLNHNVMYWYQQKSSQAPKLLFHYYDKDFNNEADTPDNFQSRRPNTSFCFLDIRSPGLGDTAMYLCATSRDRGQGNEQYFGPGTRLTVT.

This chain uses TRBV28 with TRBJ2-5, with 7 bases that match TRBD2. Germline-derived CDR1 and CDR2 are MDHEN and SYDVKM. V shed 2 bases and J 1 base; nucleotides not matched to a gene: 4. CDR3 length equals 15 residues. The CDR3 DNA follows: TGTGCCAGCAGTTTAGCGGGAGCCCTCCAAGAGACCCAGTACTTC. As protein: CASSLAGALQETQYF.

V is TRBV13 and J is TRBJ2-7; D is ambiguous. The CDR3 runs to 14 residues. V shed 0 bases and J shed 3 bases, with 9 bases lying between them. Per the germline V gene, CDR1 is PRHDT and CDR2 is FYEKMQ (reference sequence). This CDR3 is CASSLGRVRYEQYF. In nucleotides, the CDR3 is TGTGCCAGCAGCTTAGGAAGGGTCCGCTACGAGCAGTACTTC.

The gene calls are TRBV7-9 and TRBJ1-4; D is uncertain. The CDR3 length is 12 residues. Trimming shortened V by 2 bases and J by 4 bases, and 2 bases separated the two germline ends. Germline assignment: CDR1 SEHNR and CDR2 FQNEAQ (reference sequence). In DNA, the CDR3 is TGTGCCAGCAGCTTACATAATGAAAAACTGTTTTTT. Translation: CASSLHNEKLFF.

The rearrangement uses TRBV9 and TRBJ2-2; 9 nucleotides agree with TRBD1. CDR1 is SGDLS and CDR2 is YYNGEE in the germline V gene. This CDR3 comprises 16 residues. The J segment lost 2 bases and the V segment lost 4 bases, leaving 6 bases of the junction unmatched. The CDR3: CASSLPDRGNTGELFF. The CDR3 nucleotides are TGTGCCAGCAGCTTACCGGACAGGGGCAACACCGGGGAGCTGTTTTTT.

The chain recombines TRBV27 with TRBJ2-4; TRBD2 matches 7 bases. Germline CDR1 and CDR2: MNHEY and SMNVEV (reference sequence). The CDR3 loop spans 13 amino acids. V was pared by 3 bases and J by 6 bases, with 2 bases of the junction left unmatched. This CDR3 is CASSLGGGNIQYF. As DNA, the CDR3 is TGTGCCAGCAGTTTGGGGGGGGGAAACATTCAGTACTTC.